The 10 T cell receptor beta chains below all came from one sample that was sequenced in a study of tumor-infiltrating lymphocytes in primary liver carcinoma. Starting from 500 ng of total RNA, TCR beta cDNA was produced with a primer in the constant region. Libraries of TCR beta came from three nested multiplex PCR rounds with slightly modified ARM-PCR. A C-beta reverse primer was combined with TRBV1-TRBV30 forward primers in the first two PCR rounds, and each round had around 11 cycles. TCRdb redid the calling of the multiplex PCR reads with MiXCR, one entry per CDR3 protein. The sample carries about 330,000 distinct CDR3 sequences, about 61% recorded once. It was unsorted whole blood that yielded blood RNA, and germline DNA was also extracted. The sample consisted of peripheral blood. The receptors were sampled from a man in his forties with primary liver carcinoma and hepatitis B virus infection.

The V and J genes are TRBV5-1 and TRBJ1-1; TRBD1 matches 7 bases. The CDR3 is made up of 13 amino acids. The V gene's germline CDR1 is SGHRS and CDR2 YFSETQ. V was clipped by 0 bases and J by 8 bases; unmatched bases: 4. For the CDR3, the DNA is TGCGCCAGCAGCTTGGTCCCAGGGGGAGAAGCTTTCTTT. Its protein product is CASSLVPGGEAFF.

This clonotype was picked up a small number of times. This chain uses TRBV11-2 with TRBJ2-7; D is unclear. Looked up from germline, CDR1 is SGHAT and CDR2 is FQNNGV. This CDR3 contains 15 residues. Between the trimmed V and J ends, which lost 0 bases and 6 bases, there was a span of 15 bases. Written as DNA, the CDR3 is TGTGCCAGCAGCTTAGACCCAGGCCATACGTCCGAGCAGTACTTC. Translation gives CASSLDPGHTSEQYF.

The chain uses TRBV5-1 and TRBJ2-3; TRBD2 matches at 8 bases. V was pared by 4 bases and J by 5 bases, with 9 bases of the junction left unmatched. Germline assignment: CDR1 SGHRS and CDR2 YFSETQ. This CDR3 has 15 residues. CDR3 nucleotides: TGCGCCAGCAGCCCCGGGGTAGCGGGGATAGATACGCAGTATTTT. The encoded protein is CASSPGVAGIDTQYF.

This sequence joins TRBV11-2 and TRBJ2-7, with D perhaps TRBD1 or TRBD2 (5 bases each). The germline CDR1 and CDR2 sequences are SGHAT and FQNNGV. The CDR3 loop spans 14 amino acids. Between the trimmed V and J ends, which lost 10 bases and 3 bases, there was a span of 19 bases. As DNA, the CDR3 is TGTGCCAACAGGTCCGGGGTAGGGGACTACGAGCAGTACTTC. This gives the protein CANRSGVGDYEQYF.

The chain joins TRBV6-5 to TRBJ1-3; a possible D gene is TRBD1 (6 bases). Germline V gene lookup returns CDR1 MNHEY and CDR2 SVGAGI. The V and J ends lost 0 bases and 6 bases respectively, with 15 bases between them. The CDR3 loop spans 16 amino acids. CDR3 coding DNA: TGTGCCAGCAGTTACTCTGGGGGGCTGAGCGAAAACACCATATATTTT. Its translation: CASSYSGGLSENTIYF.

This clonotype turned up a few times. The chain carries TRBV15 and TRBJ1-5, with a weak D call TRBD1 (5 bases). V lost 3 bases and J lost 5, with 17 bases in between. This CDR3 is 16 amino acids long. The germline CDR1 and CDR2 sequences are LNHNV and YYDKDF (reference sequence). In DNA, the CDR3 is TGTGCCACCAGCAGGGTATGGGGGACCTCCGATCAGCCCCAGCATTTT. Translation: CATSRVWGTSDQPQHF. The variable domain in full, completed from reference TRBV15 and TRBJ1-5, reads DAMVIQNPRYQVTQFGKPVTLSCSQTLNHNVMYWYQQKSSQAPKLLFHYYDKDFNNEADTPDNFQSRRPNTSFCFLDIRSPGLGDTAMYLCATSRVWGTSDQPQHFGDGTRLSIL.

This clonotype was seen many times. The DNA for the CDR3 is TGTGCCAGCAGTTACTCGAGCGGCAGGGGCGCCCCCCACGAGCAGTACTTC. It is translated as CASSYSSGRGAPHEQYF. The rearrangement joins TRBV6-5 to TRBJ2-7; possible D gene TRBD1, 6 bases. CDR3 length: 17 amino acids. Germline loops: CDR1 MNHEY, CDR2 SVGAGI. The ends were cut back, 0 bases at V and 5 bases at J, with 20 bases in the middle.

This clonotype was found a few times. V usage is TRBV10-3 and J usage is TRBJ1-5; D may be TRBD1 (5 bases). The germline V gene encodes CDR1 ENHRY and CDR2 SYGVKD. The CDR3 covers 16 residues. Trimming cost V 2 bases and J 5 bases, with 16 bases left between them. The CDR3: CAISETPGQRHQPQHF. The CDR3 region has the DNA TGTGCCATCAGTGAGACCCCCGGACAACGACATCAGCCCCAGCATTTT.

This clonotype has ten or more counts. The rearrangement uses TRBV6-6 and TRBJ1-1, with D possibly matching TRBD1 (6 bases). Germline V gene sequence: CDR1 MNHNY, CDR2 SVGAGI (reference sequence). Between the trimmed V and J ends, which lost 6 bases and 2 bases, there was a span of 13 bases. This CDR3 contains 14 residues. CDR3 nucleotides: TGTGCCAGCAGGGGGACACAAGGAAACACTGAAGCTTTCTTT. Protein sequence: CASRGTQGNTEAFF.

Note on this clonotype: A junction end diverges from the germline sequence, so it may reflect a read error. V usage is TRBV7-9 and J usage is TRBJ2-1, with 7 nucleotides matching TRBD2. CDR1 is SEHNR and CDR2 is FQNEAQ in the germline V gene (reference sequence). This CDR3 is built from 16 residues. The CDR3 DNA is TGTGCCAGCAGCTCCACTCGGGGGACTAACTATTATGAGCAATTCTTC. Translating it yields CASSSTRGTNYYEQFF.